This T cell receptor beta chain was obtained from a study of somatic mutations in cytotoxic T cells in rheumatoid arthritis. Study outcomes and limitations: Rising age went with increasing CD8+ clonality in rheumatoid arthritis patients; healthy controls showed no such increase.

By positive magnetic bead selection, CD4+ and CD8+ cells were isolated, and their purity was checked by flow cytometry. As for this clone: Its antigen is undetermined.

Measured with immunoSEQ multiplex PCR; TCRdb has only the in-frame clones, and not every one. The sample lists 20,000 or so clones, more than 65% occurring once. Per germline, CDR1 MGHDK and CDR2 SYGVNS. The trim removed 6 bases at V and 5 bases at J, leaving 3 bases unmatched. The CDR3 loop spans 12 amino acids. The TCR sequence derives from a woman aged 50 to 60 in good health. The sequenced material came from CD8+ T cells sorted from blood. V and J are TRBV25-1 and TRBJ1-2, with 7 bases that match TRBD1. The CDR3 nucleotides are TGTGCCAGCAGGGGACAGTATTATGGCTACACCTTC. The encoded protein is CASRGQYYGYTF.